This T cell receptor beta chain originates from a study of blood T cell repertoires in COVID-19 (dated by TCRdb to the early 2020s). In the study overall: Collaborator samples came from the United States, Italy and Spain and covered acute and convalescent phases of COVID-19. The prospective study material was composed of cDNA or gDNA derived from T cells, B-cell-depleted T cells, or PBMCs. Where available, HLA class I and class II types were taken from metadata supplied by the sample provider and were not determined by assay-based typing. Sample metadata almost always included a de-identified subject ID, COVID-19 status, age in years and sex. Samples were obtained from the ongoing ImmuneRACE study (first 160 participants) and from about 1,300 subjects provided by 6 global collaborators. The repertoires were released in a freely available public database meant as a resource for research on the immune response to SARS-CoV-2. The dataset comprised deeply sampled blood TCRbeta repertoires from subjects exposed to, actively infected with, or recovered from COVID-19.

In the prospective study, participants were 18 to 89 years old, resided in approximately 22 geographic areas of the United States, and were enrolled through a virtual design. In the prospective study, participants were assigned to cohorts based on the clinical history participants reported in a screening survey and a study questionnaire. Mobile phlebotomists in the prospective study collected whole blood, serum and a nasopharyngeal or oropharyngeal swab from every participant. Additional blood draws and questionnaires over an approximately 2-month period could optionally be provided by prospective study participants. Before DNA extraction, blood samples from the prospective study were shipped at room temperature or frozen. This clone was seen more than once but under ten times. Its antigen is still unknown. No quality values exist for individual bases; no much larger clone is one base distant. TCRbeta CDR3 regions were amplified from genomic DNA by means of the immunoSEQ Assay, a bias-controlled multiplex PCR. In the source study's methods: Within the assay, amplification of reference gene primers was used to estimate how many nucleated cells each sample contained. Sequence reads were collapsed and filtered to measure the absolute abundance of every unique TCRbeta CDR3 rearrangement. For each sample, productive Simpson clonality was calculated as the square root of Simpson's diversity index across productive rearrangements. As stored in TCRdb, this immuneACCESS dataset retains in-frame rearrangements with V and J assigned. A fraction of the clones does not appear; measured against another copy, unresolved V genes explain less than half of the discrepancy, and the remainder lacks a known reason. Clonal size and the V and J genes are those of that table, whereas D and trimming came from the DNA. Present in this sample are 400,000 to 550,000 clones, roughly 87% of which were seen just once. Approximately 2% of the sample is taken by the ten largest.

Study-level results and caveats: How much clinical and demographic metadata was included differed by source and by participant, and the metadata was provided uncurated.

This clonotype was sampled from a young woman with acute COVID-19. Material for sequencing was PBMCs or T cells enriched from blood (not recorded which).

The DNA sequence is TGCGCCAGCAGTGATTTCTTCTACGAGCAGTACTTC. This encodes CASSDFFYEQYF. The chain uses TRBV10-2 and TRBJ2-7; the D gene cannot be resolved reliably. Relative to germline, V is 3 bases shorter and J is 3 bases shorter, with 6 bases between their ends. Reading the germline V gene gives CDR1 WSHSY and CDR2 SAAADI. Inclusive of the bounding cysteine and phenylalanine, the CDR3 is 12 residues long. Only CDR3 DNA is held: 36 bases, read in frame from base 1.